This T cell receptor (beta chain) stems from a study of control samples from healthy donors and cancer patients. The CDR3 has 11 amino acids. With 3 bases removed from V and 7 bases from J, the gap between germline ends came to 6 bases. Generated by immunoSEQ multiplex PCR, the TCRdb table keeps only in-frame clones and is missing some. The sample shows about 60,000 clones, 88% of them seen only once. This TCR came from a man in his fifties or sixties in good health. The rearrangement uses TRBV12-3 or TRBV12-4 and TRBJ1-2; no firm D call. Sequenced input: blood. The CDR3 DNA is TGTGCCAGCAGTTTTGGAGGTGGCTACACCTTC. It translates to CASSFGGGYTF.